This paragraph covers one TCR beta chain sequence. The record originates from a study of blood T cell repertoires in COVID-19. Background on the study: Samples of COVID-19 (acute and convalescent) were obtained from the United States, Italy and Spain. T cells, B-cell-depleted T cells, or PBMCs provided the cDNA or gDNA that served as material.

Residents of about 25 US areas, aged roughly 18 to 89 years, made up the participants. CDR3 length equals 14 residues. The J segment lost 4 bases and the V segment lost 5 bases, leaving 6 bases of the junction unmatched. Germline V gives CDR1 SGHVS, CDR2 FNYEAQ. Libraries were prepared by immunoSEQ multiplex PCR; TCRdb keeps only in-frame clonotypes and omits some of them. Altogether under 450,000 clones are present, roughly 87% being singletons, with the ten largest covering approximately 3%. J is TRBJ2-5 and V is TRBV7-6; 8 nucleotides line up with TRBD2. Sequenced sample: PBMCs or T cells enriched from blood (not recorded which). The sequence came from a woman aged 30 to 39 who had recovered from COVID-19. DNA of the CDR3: TGTGCCAGCAGCGAGAGCGGGGGAGGAGAGACCCAGTACTTC. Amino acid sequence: CASSESGGGETQYF.